The present T cell receptor beta chain was sequenced within a study of shared clonotypes between healthy human individuals. In the study overall: There were three CD4 naive, three CD4 memory, two CD8 naive and one CD8 memory plates per donor.

The CDR3 spans 14 residues. V gave up 6 bases and J gave up 0 bases, with 8 bases separating them. The germline V gene has CDR1 MNHEY and CDR2 SMNVEV (reference sequence). The repertoire was sequenced with immunoSEQ multiplex PCR; TCRdb's copy has only in-frame clones and lacks some. There are over 2,000,000 clones in the sample; over 85% occur only once, and more than 1.5% lies in the top ten. On this clone: The same CDR3 is also encoded by other DNA sequences in this sample.

As defined, naive CD8 cells were CD45RO-negative and positively selected for CCR7, with terminally differentiated effector memory CD45RA+ cells excluded. The material sequenced was naive CD8+ T cells from PBMCs. This TCR was recovered from a man younger than 35 in good health. Some clones in this sample may be carry-over from other donors' samples. The chain recombines TRBV27 with TRBJ1-4; the D is unclear. CDR3 region: CASSLGSTNEKLFF. As DNA, the CDR3 is TGTGCCAGCAGCCTCGGGTCAACTAATGAAAAACTGTTTTTT.